The next 8 T cell receptor beta chains were all read from a single sample in a study of radiotherapy plus CTLA-4 blockade in lung cancer. Profiling relied on immunoSEQ multiplex PCR, and the TCRdb table lists in-frame clones only, not all of them. The sample contains around 31,000 clones, more than 75% of which appear only once. The sample here was peripheral blood, taken from a patient treated with radiotherapy plus ipilimumab. The receptors were sampled from a human donor with non-small cell lung cancer who had stable disease on radiotherapy plus ipilimumab.

The genes are TRBV2 and TRBJ2-7; D gene unclear. This CDR3 has 14 amino acids. The germline V and J ends were trimmed by 8 bases and 4 bases, with 18 bases remaining between them. Germline V lookup: CDR1 SNHLY, CDR2 FYNNEI. The CDR3 protein is CASVTGSARYEQYV. In nucleotides, the CDR3 is TGTGCCAGCGTCACCGGGTCCGCTAGGTACGAGCAGTACGTC.

This sequence joins TRBV7-2 and TRBJ1-5, with D perhaps matching TRBD1 (6 bases). CDR3 length: 16 amino acids. Looked up from germline, CDR1 is SGHTA and CDR2 is FQGNSA. Trimming pared 1 base from V and 7 bases from J, leaving 17 bases between. The CDR3 DNA is TGTGCCAGCAGCTTAGAGCTCTGGGACAACAAACAGCCCCAGCATTTT. As protein: CASSLELWDNKQPQHF.

This clone was found a few times. V and J are TRBV27 and TRBJ1-5; 7 positions match TRBD1. Germline V CDR1 and CDR2: MNHEY, SMNVEV (reference sequence). The CDR3 extends over 16 amino acids. V shed 5 bases, J shed 4 bases, and the junction held 11 bases outside the gene matches. The CDR3 bases are TGTGCCAGCAGTCGAAGACAGGGAACCGAGAATCAGCCCCAGCATTTT. It is translated as CASSRRQGTENQPQHF.

This CDR3 reads CASSPLPGRAAGTEAFF. The CDR3 DNA follows: TGTGCCAGCAGCCCGCTCCCCGGCAGGGCGGCCGGAACTGAAGCTTTCTTT. The chain links TRBV7-8 to TRBJ1-1, with D possibly being TRBD1 (5 bases). Germline CDR1 reads SGHVS; CDR2 reads FQNEAQ. The CDR3 contains 17 residues. Between the trimmed V and J ends, which lost 5 bases and 5 bases, there was a span of 24 bases. The full variable domain, with the rest looked up from reference TRBV7-8 and TRBJ1-1, is GAGVSQSPRYKVAKRGQDVALRCDPISGHVSLFWYQQALGQGPEFLTYFQNEAQLDKSGLPSDRFFAERPEGSVSTLKIQRTQQEDSAVYLCASSPLPGRAAGTEAFFGQGTRLTVV.

The gene calls are TRBV7-8 and TRBJ1-2, with a tentative D call TRBD1 (6 bases). The V gene lost 1 base and the J gene lost 4 bases, with 10 bases spanning the gap. The length of the CDR3 is 14 residues. Per the germline V gene, CDR1 is SGHVS and CDR2 is FQNEAQ. The CDR3 nucleotides read TGTGCCAGCAGCTTAGAGGAAGGGGGCTATGGCTACACCTTC. Amino acid sequence: CASSLEEGGYGYTF.

The chain couples TRBV6-5 to TRBJ2-2; tentative D call: TRBD2 (6 bases). The V end lost 7 bases, the J end lost 5 bases, and 14 bases lay between the germline ends. Germline V gene lookup returns CDR1 MNHEY and CDR2 SVGAGI. The CDR3 spans 14 residues. Written as DNA, the CDR3 is TGTGCCAGCACAGGGAGGCACCTAACCGGGGAGCTGTTTTTT. Its protein product is CASTGRHLTGELFF.

The genes are TRBV5-1 and TRBJ1-6; D uncertain. Germline V lookup: CDR1 SGHRS, CDR2 YFSETQ. V lost 4 bases and J 9 bases, leaving 11 bases between the germline ends. CDR3 size: 13 residues. The CDR3 sequence is CASSEAQSSPLHF. The CDR3 DNA is TGCGCCAGCAGCGAAGCACAGAGTTCACCCCTCCACTTT. Complete variable domain (other parts from reference TRBV5-1 and TRBJ1-6): KAGVTQTPRYLIKTRGQQVTLSCSPISGHRSVSWYQQTPGQGLQFLFEYFSETQRNKGNFPGRFSGRQFSNSRSEMNVSTLELGDSALYLCASSEAQSSPLHFGNGTRLTVT.

The genes are TRBV15 and TRBJ1-5, with D maybe TRBD1 (6 bases). Germline V gene data show CDR1 as LNHNV and CDR2 as YYDKDF (reference sequence). V was trimmed by 0 bases and J by 4 bases, leaving 16 bases between them. The CDR3 sequence is 17 residues long. CDR3 sequence (DNA): TGTGCCACCAGCAGAGATCCAGGACAAGGGGGGAATCAGCCCCAGCATTTT. It is translated as CATSRDPGQGGNQPQHF.